This T cell receptor (beta chain) was profiled in a study of human T cells and chemical hapten exposure. On the study more broadly: The upper back received 0.01% DPC by patch testing, with results read at 6 days.

TCRdb passed the RACE reads through MiXCR, listing each CDR3 protein once. The data contain 150,000 to 200,000 distinct CDR3 sequences, almost 30% of them singletons. The time point: pre-sensitization, week 0. Treatment reported: therapeutic diphenylcyclopropenone sensitization with weekly scalp DPC. Sample donors consisted of patients with alopecia, aged 18 to 70 years, who were suitable for DPC. Material: whole blood, obtained in connection with sensitization to the hapten diphenylcyclopropenone (DPC). The origin of this receptor is a woman under 40 with alopecia areata. Some clones in this sample may be carry-over from other donors' samples.

CDR3 sequence: CASSPRTGRGHNEQFF. CDR3 bases: TGTGCCAGCTCCCCTAGGACAGGCAGGGGACACAATGAGCAGTTCTTC. The V gene is TRBV18, the J gene TRBJ2-1; TRBD1 matches 7 bases. Germline V CDR1 and CDR2: KGHSH, LQKENI. V dropped 6 bases and J dropped 5; count of bases not matched to a gene: 13. The CDR3 is 16 amino acids.